These 10 T cell receptor beta chains originate from one sample sequenced in a study of CD8+ T cells in alopecia areata. Treatment defined: oral pan-JAK inhibitor, 5-10 mg twice daily. Investigators isolated RNA and reverse transcribed it into cDNA to act as the sequencing template. The method was immunoSEQ multiplex PCR; TCRdb's version includes in-frame clones alone and lacks a portion of them. Counted here are over 85,000 clones, approximately 60% occurring once; the ten biggest clones make up 15%. The input for sequencing was CD8+ T cells sorted from blood, taken at week 4, from a patient treated with tofacitinib. The source of these receptors is a human donor with alopecia areata.

This clone was seen at least ten times. This rearrangement joins TRBV9 to TRBJ2-7, with TRBD1 as a possible D gene (6 bases). V was cut by 4 bases and J by 5 bases, with 10 bases left in between. Germline CDR1 SGDLS, CDR2 YYNGEE. The CDR3 totals 12 residues. In nucleotides, the CDR3 is TGTGCCAGCAGCTGGGGGCGGAACGAGCAGTACTTC. Protein sequence: CASSWGRNEQYF.

V and J are TRBV25-1 and TRBJ2-1; 11 nucleotides match TRBD2. In germline, CDR1 is MGHDK, CDR2 SYGVNS. The CDR3 is 14 amino acids. V dropped 6 bases and J dropped 7; count of bases not matched to a gene: 5. This CDR3 reads CASRLAGAGNEQFF. The CDR3 DNA reads as TGTGCCAGCAGACTAGCGGGAGCTGGTAATGAGCAGTTCTTC.

The chain joins TRBV30 to TRBJ1-5; 7 bases agree with TRBD1. Looked up from germline, CDR1 is GTSNPN and CDR2 is SVGIG (reference sequence). The J segment lost 4 bases and the V segment lost 5 bases, leaving 5 bases of the junction unmatched. The CDR3 length is 13 residues. The CDR3 sequence: CAWRGQPNQPQHF. The CDR3 DNA is TGTGCCTGGCGGGGACAGCCTAATCAGCCCCAGCATTTT. Combining the CDR3 with reference TRBV30 and TRBJ1-5 gives the whole variable domain SQTIHQWPATLVQPVGSPLSLECTVEGTSNPNLYWYRQAAGRGLQLLFYSVGIGQISSEVPQNLSASRPQDRQFILSSKKLLLSDSGFYLCAWRGQPNQPQHFGDGTRLSIL.

This sequence joins TRBV5-1 and TRBJ2-7, with 7 bases identical to TRBD2. Germline loops: CDR1 SGHRS, CDR2 YFSETQ. V shed 2 bases, J shed 5 bases, and the junction held 13 bases outside the gene matches. CDR3 length: 16 residues. CDR3 sequence reads: CASSLTQAGYWDEQYF. CDR3 nucleotides: TGCGCCAGCAGCTTAACCCAAGCGGGATATTGGGACGAGCAGTACTTC. Full variable domain (remainder filled in from reference TRBV5-1 and TRBJ2-7): KAGVTQTPRYLIKTRGQQVTLSCSPISGHRSVSWYQQTPGQGLQFLFEYFSETQRNKGNFPGRFSGRQFSNSRSEMNVSTLELGDSALYLCASSLTQAGYWDEQYFGPGTRLTVT.

This clone was counted a single time. The chain links TRBV27 to TRBJ2-3; no clear D gene. The CDR3 has 14 residues. The germline V gene has CDR1 MNHEY and CDR2 SMNVEV (reference sequence). The ends were cut back, 6 bases at V and 2 bases at J, with 12 bases in the middle. The DNA of the CDR3 is TGTGCCAGCAGGCTGCTTGGCGTCACAGATACGCAGTATTTT. Amino acids: CASRLLGVTDTQYF.

The chain employs TRBV27 and TRBJ1-2; 7 bases map to TRBD1. V was clipped by 5 bases and J by 3 bases; unmatched bases: 6. The CDR3 is 14 residues long. Germline CDR1 is MNHEY and CDR2 is SMNVEV (reference sequence). The CDR3 sequence: CASSHTGTDYGYTF. The CDR3 nucleotides are TGTGCCAGCAGTCACACCGGGACAGACTATGGCTACACCTTC.

The genes are TRBV6-5 and TRBJ2-1, with unresolved D. The germline V and J ends were trimmed by 5 bases and 8 bases, with 13 bases remaining between them. The CDR3 contains 13 residues. Germline V CDR1 and CDR2: MNHEY, SVGAGI. The CDR3 here is CASSVVPPDEQFF. CDR3 nucleotide sequence: TGTGCCAGCAGTGTGGTACCACCAGATGAGCAGTTCTTC.

The J gene is TRBJ2-1, the V gene TRBV9; 7 nucleotides agree with TRBD1. Trimming took 3 bases from V and 8 from J; bases not matched to a gene: 5. Germline CDR1 SGDLS, CDR2 YYNGEE. The length of the CDR3 is 13 residues. This CDR3 reads CASSASGGHEQFF. CDR3 nucleotides: TGTGCCAGCAGCGCCTCAGGGGGACATGAGCAGTTCTTC.

The chain uses TRBV28 and TRBJ2-6; the D is unclear. This CDR3 is built from 13 residues. V lost 3 bases, J lost 0 bases, and 0 bases lay in between. In germline, CDR1 is MDHEN, CDR2 SYDVKM. The CDR3 reads CASSFSGANVLTF. The CDR3 DNA reads as TGTGCCAGCAGTTTCTCTGGGGCCAACGTCCTGACTTTC.

V is TRBV27 and J is TRBJ2-1; D is undetermined. The CDR3 is made up of 13 amino acids. Trimming shortened V by 2 bases and J by 8 bases, and 10 bases separated the two germline ends. Looked up from germline, CDR1 is MNHEY and CDR2 is SMNVEV (reference sequence). CDR3 amino acids: CASSLVGGDEQFF. The DNA for the CDR3 is TGTGCCAGCAGTTTAGTGGGTGGCGATGAGCAGTTCTTC.